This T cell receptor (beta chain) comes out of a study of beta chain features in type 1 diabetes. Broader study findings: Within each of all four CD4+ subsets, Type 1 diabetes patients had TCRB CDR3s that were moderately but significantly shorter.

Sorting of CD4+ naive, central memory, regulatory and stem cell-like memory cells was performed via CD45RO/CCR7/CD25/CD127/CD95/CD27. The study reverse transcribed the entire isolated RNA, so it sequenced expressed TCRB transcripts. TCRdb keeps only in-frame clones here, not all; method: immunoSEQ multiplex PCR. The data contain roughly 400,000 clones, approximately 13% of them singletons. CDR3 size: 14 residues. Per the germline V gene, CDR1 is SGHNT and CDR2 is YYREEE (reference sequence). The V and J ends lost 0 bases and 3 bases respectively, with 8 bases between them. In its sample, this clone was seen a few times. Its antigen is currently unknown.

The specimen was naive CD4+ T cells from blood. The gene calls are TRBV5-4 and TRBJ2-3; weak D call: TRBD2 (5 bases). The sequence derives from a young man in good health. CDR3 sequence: CASSLGLATDTQYF. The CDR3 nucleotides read TGTGCCAGCAGCTTGGGGCTAGCTACAGATACGCAGTATTTT.